This record concerns one T cell receptor (beta chain) sequence. V lost 1 base, J lost 3 bases, and 8 bases lay in between. Germline CDR1 is SQVTM and CDR2 is ANQGSEA. The CDR3 contains 13 residues. The data originate from a study of blood T cell repertoires in COVID-19. Study at large: The United States, Italy and Spain were the sources of the acute and convalescent COVID-19 samples. T cells, B-cell-depleted T cells, or PBMCs provided the cDNA or gDNA that served as material.

The method was immunoSEQ multiplex PCR; TCRdb's version includes in-frame clones alone and lacks a portion of them. The sample records roughly 76,000 clones, over 75% being singletons. The chain combines TRBV29-1 with TRBJ2-3, with D perhaps TRBD1 (5 bases). The sample consisted of peripheral blood. The receptor was isolated from a woman aged 18-30 years with acute or convalescent COVID-19. The CDR3 DNA sequence: TGCAGCGTTGAAGGACAGCTAACAGATACGCAGTATTTT. This codes for CSVEGQLTDTQYF.